This T cell receptor (beta chain) emerged from a study of Ad26.COV2.S vaccination and SARS-CoV-2 variants. The treatment here: 15 to 20 received Ad26.COV2.S at low or high dose, single or two shots; several received placebo; per-sample allocation not given. Collection of the samples took place on day 63 after the first injection of vaccine or placebo. Assay used: immunoSEQ multiplex PCR; TCRdb lists only in-frame clones, some missing. The table records roughly 700,000 clones, more than 80% of them present only once. The germline gives CDR1 SGHDN, CDR2 FVKESK. The CDR3 consists of 16 residues. V was pared by 1 base and J by 10 bases, with 10 bases of the junction left unmatched.

The clonotype originates from a person aged 18-60 years who received the Ad26.COV2.S COVID-19 vaccine or a placebo. The V and J genes are TRBV14 and TRBJ2-1, with 10 bases fitting TRBD2. Material: peripheral blood, obtained in a trial of Ad26.COV2.S vaccine versus placebo. The CDR3 DNA follows: TGTGCCAGCAGCCAAGTTTGGCTAGCGGGAGTGGAGGAGCAGTTCTTC. This gives the protein CASSQVWLAGVEEQFF.